This T cell receptor (beta chain) was observed in a study of T cells in Graves' hyperthyroidism and ophthalmopathy. Germline V CDR1 and CDR2: MNHEY, SVGAGI. The CDR3 loop spans 13 amino acids. The V and J ends lost 0 bases and 8 bases respectively, with 10 bases between them. There were TCR beta CDR3 regions amplified from RNA transcripts. HTBI primers were used for first-round RT-PCR of the TCR CDR3. One entry per CDR3 protein results from TCRdb running MiXCR on the multiplex PCR reads. The sample lists fewer than 900,000 distinct CDR3 sequences; under 20% were seen once. The clonotype comes from a woman aged 50 to 65 with Graves' hyperthyroidism that later progressed to Graves' ophthalmopathy. Sequenced input: blood. The V and J genes are TRBV6-5 and TRBJ1-2; D is unresolved. CDR3 bases: TGTGCCAGCAGTTACTCGAACGTCGGGGGCTACACCTTC. Its protein product is CASSYSNVGGYTF.